These 30 T cell receptor beta chains share one sample of origin, sequenced in a study of T cells in Graves' hyperthyroidism and ophthalmopathy (dated by TCRdb to about 2019). The receptor library was made with multiplex PCR. The sequencer was an Illumina HiSeq 2000. The TCR beta CDR3 regions were amplified from RNA transcripts. The TCR CDR3 was subjected to a first round of RT-PCR using the HTBI primer set and the Qiagen OneStep RT-PCR kit. Using fastp at Q25 and MiXCR, TCRdb reprocessed the public reads and kept productive beta chains. When rows share a CDR3 protein, they turn into one entry using the most common DNA and genes. This sample holds under 300,000 distinct CDR3 sequences; 12% to 15% were observed only once. The ten largest make up around 30% of the sample. Source material: blood. The source of these receptors is a woman in her forties or fifties with Graves' hyperthyroidism that later progressed to Graves' ophthalmopathy.

This clonotype was counted ten times or more. The chain combines TRBV6-5 with TRBJ2-1, with 12 bases lining up with TRBD2. The germline V gene has CDR1 MNHEY and CDR2 SVGAGI. This CDR3 spans 15 amino acids. Losses at the gene ends were 0 bases for V and 7 bases for J; bases not matched to a gene: 1. The CDR3 here is CASSYSTSGSNEQFF. The CDR3 DNA reads TGTGCCAGCAGTTACTCGACTAGCGGGAGTAATGAGCAGTTCTTC.

Ten or more counts support this clonotype. The chain joins TRBV12-5 to TRBJ1-2; D remains unclear. Trimming took 0 bases from V and 1 from J, leaving 12 bases between them. The CDR3 length is 16 residues. Germline V lookup: CDR1 LGHNT, CDR2 FRNRAP. CDR3 in amino acids: CASGLVLDGYNYGYTF. DNA of the CDR3: TGTGCTAGTGGTTTGGTACTAGACGGATATAACTATGGCTACACCTTC.

The chain couples TRBV6-1 to TRBJ2-7; D unresolved. This CDR3 has 14 residues. CDR1 and CDR2 (germline): MNHNS, SASEGT. Trimming took off 5 bases at V and 5 bases at J, with 16 bases between the two ends. CDR3 region: CASSSPGILDEQYF. The CDR3 bases are TGTGCCAGCAGTTCCCCCGGCATATTGGACGAGCAGTACTTC.

This clonotype was seen many times. The chain carries TRBV30 and TRBJ2-2; D unclear. The V end was cut by 0 bases, the J end by 0 bases, with 8 bases between. Germline assignment: CDR1 GTSNPN and CDR2 SVGIG (reference sequence). The CDR3 extends over 15 amino acids. Here the CDR3 reads CAWSVETTNTGELFF. CDR3 nucleotide sequence: TGTGCCTGGAGTGTTGAGACGACGAACACCGGGGAGCTGTTTTTT.

This clonotype was observed at least ten times. The CDR3 sequence: CSARPHEGQETQYF. The CDR3 nucleotides are TGCAGTGCTCGCCCCCACGAGGGGCAAGAGACCCAGTACTTC. This rearrangement joins TRBV20-1 to TRBJ2-5; D might be TRBD1 or TRBD2, each matching 5 bases. CDR1 is DFQATT, CDR2 SNEGSKA, per germline (reference sequence). CDR3 length: 14 amino acids. Between the trimmed V and J ends, which lost 5 bases and 2 bases, there was a span of 15 bases.

The CDR3 sequence is CASSQERTGGNYGYTF. CDR3 nucleotides: TGTGCCAGCAGCCAAGAAAGGACAGGAGGAAACTATGGCTACACCTTC. The V and J genes are TRBV3-1 and TRBJ1-2, with TRBD1 identical over 7 bases. V trimming: 0 bases; J trimming: 2 bases; junction bases outside the gene matches: 6. CDR1 and CDR2 from the germline V gene are LGHDT and YNNKEL (reference sequence). CDR3 length equals 16 residues.

This clonotype was detected many times. The DNA for the CDR3 is TGTGCCAGCAGTTTACAACTAGCGGACACCGGGGAGCTGTTTTTT. This encodes CASSLQLADTGELFF. The chain links TRBV12-3 or TRBV12-4 to TRBJ2-2; 8 nucleotides match TRBD2. J was trimmed by 3 bases and V by 2 bases; bases with no gene match: 2. The CDR3 spans 15 residues.

The chain joins TRBV7-2 to TRBJ1-1; D gene ambiguous. Trimming stripped 1 base from V and 9 bases from J, with 9 bases between. The CDR3 sequence is 12 residues long. Germline V gene lookup returns CDR1 SGHTA and CDR2 FQGNSA. The CDR3, as DNA: TGTGCCAGCAGCTTAGACCAGCCAAAAGCTTTCTTT. Its protein product is CASSLDQPKAFF.

Concerning this clonotype: One junction end does not reproduce the germline sequence, and a read error may be involved. The chain links TRBV3-1 to TRBJ2-7; 10 bases align to TRBD2. Germline V CDR1 and CDR2: LGHDT, YNNKEL (reference sequence). The CDR3 consists of 17 residues. The CDR3 here is CASSQGLAGEVWNEQYF. CDR3 nucleotide sequence: TGCGCCAGCAGCCAAGGCCTAGCGGGAGAGGTTTGGAACGAGCAGTACTTC.

There are many counts of this clonotype. This chain uses TRBV18 with TRBJ1-3; the match to TRBD1 covers 12 bases. The junction had 1 base not matched to a gene; V was cut back by 0 bases and J by 1 base. The CDR3 is 17 residues long. The germline V gene encodes CDR1 KGHSH and CDR2 LQKENI. The CDR3 loop is CASSPPGQGASGNTIYF. The CDR3 region has the DNA TGTGCCAGCTCACCACCGGGACAGGGGGCATCTGGAAACACCATATATTTT.

The V gene is TRBV5-6, the J gene TRBJ1-2, with D possibly matching TRBD1 (6 bases). V was pared by 4 bases and J by 5 bases, with 18 bases between. CDR3 size: 15 residues. Germline-derived CDR1 and CDR2 are SGHDT and YYEEEE. CDR3 residues: CASSRDRQVWYGYTF. CDR3 sequence (DNA): TGTGCCAGCAGCCGAGACAGGCAGGTCTGGTATGGCTACACCTTC.

This clonotype was found many times. The chain employs TRBV20-1 and TRBJ2-1; D is possibly TRBD1 or TRBD2 (7 bases each). The CDR3 totals 16 residues. Germline CDR1 reads DFQATT; CDR2 reads SNEGSKA (reference sequence). V was shortened by 6 bases and J by 7 bases, with 25 bases between the two germline ends. Written as DNA, the CDR3 is TGCAGTGCCATCCCTTGGGAGGGGGCCGCCCGAAATGAGCAGTTCTTC. Its protein product is CSAIPWEGAARNEQFF.

This clonotype was picked up a small number of times. The V and J genes are TRBV28 and TRBJ2-2, with unresolved D. Trimming stripped 7 bases from V and 1 base from J, with 13 bases between. The CDR3 spans 15 residues. Germline V gene sequence: CDR1 MDHEN, CDR2 SYDVKM. Here the CDR3 DNA reads TGTGCCAGCAAGCCGAGGTTGAGGAACACCGGGGAGCTGTTTTTT. Translation gives CASKPRLRNTGELFF.

This clonotype was observed at least ten times. This sequence joins TRBV20-1 and TRBJ2-5; possible D gene TRBD1, 6 bases. The V gene's germline CDR1 is DFQATT and CDR2 SNEGSKA (reference sequence). Between the trimmed V and J ends, which lost 4 bases and 2 bases, there was a span of 14 bases. The CDR3 length is 14 residues. CDR3 protein: CSATNWGLQETQYF. The CDR3 coding sequence is TGCAGTGCTACCAATTGGGGGCTACAAGAGACCCAGTACTTC.

This clonotype was counted ten times or more. This rearrangement joins TRBV25-1 to TRBJ2-7; D is possibly TRBD2 (6 bases). The CDR3 extends over 15 amino acids. Trimming pared 4 bases from V and 5 bases from J, leaving 18 bases between. CDR1 is MGHDK and CDR2 is SYGVNS in the germline V gene. In DNA, the CDR3 is TGTGCCAGCAGTGTCTCTGGGGGACTCCATGACGAGCAGTACTTC. Its translation is CASSVSGGLHDEQYF.

This clonotype came up a few times. The chain carries TRBV20-1 and TRBJ1-3; perhaps TRBD1 as D (6 bases). Trimming stripped 6 bases from V and 1 base from J, with 10 bases between. This CDR3 region has 13 residues. Germline V gene sequence: CDR1 DFQATT, CDR2 SNEGSKA (reference sequence). In DNA, the CDR3 is TGCAGTGCCCCGCAGGGGTCTGGAAACACCATATATTTT. This translates into CSAPQGSGNTIYF.

This clonotype was counted many times. The chain couples TRBV20-1 to TRBJ2-7, with 7 positions matching TRBD1. J gave up 3 bases and V 4 bases, and 12 bases lay outside the gene matches. The length of the CDR3 is 15 residues. Germline lookup yields CDR1 DFQATT and CDR2 SNEGSKA (reference sequence). CDR3 in amino acids: CSATNPTGTDYEQYF. The CDR3 DNA is TGCAGTGCTACCAATCCTACCGGGACAGACTACGAGCAGTACTTC.

The table lists this clonotype with many counts. The chain carries TRBV27 and TRBJ2-3; D might be TRBD1 (5 bases). The CDR3 contains 14 residues. The germline V gene encodes CDR1 MNHEY and CDR2 SMNVEV (reference sequence). With 6 bases removed from V and 1 base from J, the gap between germline ends came to 11 bases. The CDR3 region is CASRDDRRTDTQYF. In DNA form, the CDR3 reads TGTGCCAGCAGGGACGACAGACGCACAGATACGCAGTATTTT.

This clonotype was detected a few times. The chain combines TRBV5-6 with TRBJ2-7; TRBD1 agrees at 7 bases. CDR1 is SGHDT, CDR2 YYEEEE, per germline. The CDR3 is 15 residues long. The V gene end was trimmed by 2 bases and the J gene end by 5 bases; junction bases not matched to a gene: 10. The DNA for the CDR3 is TGTGCCAGCAGCTTATCTTTGACAGGGCCCCACGAGCAGTACTTC. Its protein is CASSLSLTGPHEQYF.

This clonotype has ten or more counts. The gene calls are TRBV20-1 and TRBJ2-3; 7 bases line up with TRBD1. Unmatched junction bases numbered 10, after V lost 6 bases and J lost 1 base. Germline V lookup: CDR1 DFQATT, CDR2 SNEGSKA (reference sequence). This CDR3 spans 15 amino acids. CDR3 nucleotide sequence: TGCAGTGCGACCGCACAGGGGCTGCGCACAGATACGCAGTATTTT. It translates to CSATAQGLRTDTQYF.

The J gene is TRBJ1-2, the V gene TRBV5-6; 8 bases map to TRBD1. Germline-derived CDR1 and CDR2 are SGHDT and YYEEEE. The J segment lost 7 bases and the V segment lost 0 bases, leaving 2 bases of the junction unmatched. The CDR3 is made up of 13 amino acids. CDR3: CASSLGTGTGYTF. The DNA for the CDR3 is TGTGCCAGCAGCTTGGGGACAGGGACTGGCTACACCTTC.

This clonotype was counted between two and nine times. The chain uses TRBV29-1 and TRBJ2-7; D is possibly TRBD1 or TRBD2 (5 bases each). CDR1 SQVTM and CDR2 ANQGSEA come from the germline V gene. V lost 4 bases and J lost 6, with 13 bases in between. This CDR3 comprises 12 residues. In DNA form, the CDR3 reads TGCAGCGTTGGAGGGGAGTGGGGCGAGCAGTACTTC. This gives the protein CSVGGEWGEQYF.

With regard to this clonotype: A single base separates this from a much larger clone, so it may be a read error. This chain uses TRBV3-1 with TRBJ1-4; 7 bases fit TRBD1. This CDR3 is built from 13 residues. CDR1 and CDR2 (germline): LGHDT, YNNKEL (reference sequence). CDR3 protein: CASSQDRGEKPFF. The CDR3 nucleotides are TGTGCCAGCAGCCAAGACAGGGGGGAAAAACCGTTTTTT.

The table lists this clonotype with many counts. The chain uses TRBV5-5 and TRBJ1-5; D ambiguous. The CDR3 sequence is 17 residues long. From germline, CDR1 is SGHKS and CDR2 YYEKEE (reference sequence). Trimming left V 0 bases short and J 0 bases short, with 13 bases between. The CDR3 DNA is TGTGCCAGCAGCTTGGTTAGGGTATCCCGTAGCAATCAGCCCCAGCATTTT. It encodes CASSLVRVSRSNQPQHF.

The sample holds many counts of this clonotype. V is TRBV3-1 and J is TRBJ1-5, with D perhaps TRBD1 (6 bases). Trimming left V 4 bases short and J 4 bases short, with 8 bases between. The CDR3 runs 13 residues. CDR1 LGHDT and CDR2 YNNKEL come from the germline V gene (reference sequence). This CDR3 is CASSRQVNQPQHF. DNA for the CDR3: TGTGCCAGCAGCCGACAGGTAAATCAGCCCCAGCATTTT.

The table lists this clonotype with many counts. The V and J genes are TRBV20-1 and TRBJ2-5; 9 bases line up with TRBD2. This CDR3 has 17 residues. Germline V gene lookup returns CDR1 DFQATT and CDR2 SNEGSKA (reference sequence). The trim removed 0 bases at V and 3 bases at J, leaving 11 bases unmatched. The DNA of the CDR3 is TGCAGTGCTAGAGATCGGCGGCTAGCGGGAAAAAAAGAGACCCAGTACTTC. Amino acids: CSARDRRLAGKKETQYF.

This clonotype showed up just a few times. This rearrangement joins TRBV6-1 to TRBJ2-5; 7 bases are a match to TRBD2. The ends lost 6 bases at V and 4 bases at J; junction bases unmatched: 14. Looked up from germline, CDR1 is MNHNS and CDR2 is SASEGT. CDR3 length equals 16 residues. This chain's CDR3 is CASSLRGRAVIETQYF. CDR3 bases: TGTGCCAGCAGCCTACGGGGGAGGGCCGTCATAGAGACCCAGTACTTC.

At least ten counts were recorded for this clonotype. This chain connects TRBV5-1 to TRBJ2-5, with D possibly being TRBD1 (6 bases). Germline CDR1 reads SGHRS; CDR2 reads YFSETQ. The CDR3 loop spans 14 amino acids. V dropped 2 bases and J dropped 3 bases, with 11 bases sitting between them. CDR3 DNA sequence: TGCGCCAGCAGCTTAGGACAGATAGAAGAGACCCAGTACTTC. This codes for CASSLGQIEETQYF.

This clonotype has ten or more counts. The rearrangement joins TRBV29-1 to TRBJ2-5; D may correspond to TRBD1 or TRBD2 (5 bases each). Germline loops: CDR1 SQVTM, CDR2 ANQGSEA. Trimming pared 3 bases from V and 1 base from J, leaving 9 bases between. The CDR3 runs to 13 residues. The CDR3 region has the DNA TGCAGCGTTGAGGGGACCTTCCAAGAGACCCAGTACTTC. This gives the protein CSVEGTFQETQYF. Full variable domain (outside the CDR3, taken from reference TRBV29-1 and TRBJ2-5): SAVISQKPSRDICQRGTSLTIQCQVDSQVTMMFWYRQQPGQSLTLIATANQGSEATYESGFVIDKFPISRPNLTFSTLTVSNMSPEDSSIYLCSVEGTFQETQYFGPGTRLLVL.

The sample holds many counts of this clonotype. The gene calls are TRBV9 and TRBJ2-3, with D perhaps given as TRBD1 or TRBD2 (5 bases each). The germline V gene has CDR1 SGDLS and CDR2 YYNGEE. The CDR3 runs to 15 residues. V dropped 3 bases and J dropped 2 bases, with 13 bases sitting between them. This CDR3 reads CASSGRRGPTDTQYF. CDR3 coding DNA: TGTGCCAGCAGCGGAAGACGGGGACCCACAGATACGCAGTATTTT.